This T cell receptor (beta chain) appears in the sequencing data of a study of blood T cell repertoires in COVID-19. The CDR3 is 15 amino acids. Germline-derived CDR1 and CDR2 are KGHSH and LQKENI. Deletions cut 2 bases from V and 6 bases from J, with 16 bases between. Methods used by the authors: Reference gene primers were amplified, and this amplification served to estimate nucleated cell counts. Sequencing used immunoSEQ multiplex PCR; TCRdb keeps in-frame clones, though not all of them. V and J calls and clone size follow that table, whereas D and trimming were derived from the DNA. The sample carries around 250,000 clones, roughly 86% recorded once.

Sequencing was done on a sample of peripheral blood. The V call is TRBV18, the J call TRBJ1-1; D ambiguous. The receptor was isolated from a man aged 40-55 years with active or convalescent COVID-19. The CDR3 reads CASSPGVRGGAEAFF. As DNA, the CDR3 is TGTGCCAGCTCACCAGGGGTACGGGGAGGCGCTGAAGCTTTCTTT. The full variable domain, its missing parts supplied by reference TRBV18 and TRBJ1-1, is NAGVMQNPRHLVRRRGQEARLRCSPMKGHSHVYWYRQLPEEGLKFMVYLQKENIIDESGMPKERFSAEFPKEGPSILRIQQVVRGDSAAYFCASSPGVRGGAEAFFGQGTRLTVV.